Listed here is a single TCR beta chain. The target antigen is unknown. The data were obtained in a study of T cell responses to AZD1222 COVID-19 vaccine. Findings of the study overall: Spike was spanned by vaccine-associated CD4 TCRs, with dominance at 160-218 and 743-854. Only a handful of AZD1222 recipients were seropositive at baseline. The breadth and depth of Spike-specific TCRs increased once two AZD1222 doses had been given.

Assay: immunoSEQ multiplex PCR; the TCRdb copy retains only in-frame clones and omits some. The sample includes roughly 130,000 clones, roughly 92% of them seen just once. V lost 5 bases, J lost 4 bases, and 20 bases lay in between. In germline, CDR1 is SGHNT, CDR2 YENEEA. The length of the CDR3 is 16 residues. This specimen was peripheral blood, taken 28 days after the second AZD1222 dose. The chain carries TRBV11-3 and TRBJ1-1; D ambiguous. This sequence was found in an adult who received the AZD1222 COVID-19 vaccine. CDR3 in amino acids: CASSPDGTVSSTEAFF. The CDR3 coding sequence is TGTGCCAGCAGCCCAGACGGTACAGTCTCCTCCACTGAAGCTTTCTTT.